The subject of this entry is one TCR beta chain. This CDR3 spans 11 amino acids. Germline lookup yields CDR1 MNHEY and CDR2 SVGAGI. Trimming removed 10 bases from V and 3 bases from J, with 9 bases in between. This sample stems from a study of blood T cell repertoires in COVID-19. Study overall: The analysed material was cDNA or gDNA that came from T cells, B-cell-depleted T cells, or PBMCs.

Seattle's cohort entered during active infection and was followed longitudinally. Per the study methods: It was from reference gene primer amplification that nucleated cell counts were estimated. Clones were sequenced by immunoSEQ multiplex PCR, and TCRdb holds only the in-frame ones, with some missing. For V, J and clone size, that table is used; D and trimming come from the DNA. The sample has roughly 400,000 clones, more than 70% seen once. Sequencing was carried out using peripheral blood. This chain uses TRBV6-5 with TRBJ1-1, with unresolved D. The sequence was obtained from a woman aged 55-69 years with COVID-19, enrolled during active disease. The CDR3 sequence: CATSRDTEAFF. As DNA, the CDR3 is TGTGCCACCTCCCGGGACACTGAAGCTTTCTTT.